Only one count was recorded for the clone carrying this T cell receptor beta chain. Its target is unknown. Data came from immunoSEQ multiplex PCR; TCRdb stores just in-frame clones and leaves some out. The profile shows 640,000 or so clones, approximately 75% of them singletons. This record belongs to a study of shared clonotypes between healthy human individuals. The study, taken as a whole, reports: Shared clonotypes across all four donors exceeded non-shared ones in generation probability.

Trimming removed 4 bases from V and 3 bases from J, with 9 bases in between. There are 14 residues in the CDR3. CDR1 SGHAT and CDR2 FQNNGV come from the germline V gene. The sample comprised memory CD4+ T cells sorted from blood. As to subset: CD45RA-negative fraction. The sequence came from a woman aged 25 to 45 in good health. The J gene is TRBJ2-2, the V gene TRBV11-2, with D hard to call. CDR3 coding DNA: TGTGCCAGCAGCTCAGGCATTGACACCGGGGAGCTGTTTTTT. Its protein product is CASSSGIDTGELFF.